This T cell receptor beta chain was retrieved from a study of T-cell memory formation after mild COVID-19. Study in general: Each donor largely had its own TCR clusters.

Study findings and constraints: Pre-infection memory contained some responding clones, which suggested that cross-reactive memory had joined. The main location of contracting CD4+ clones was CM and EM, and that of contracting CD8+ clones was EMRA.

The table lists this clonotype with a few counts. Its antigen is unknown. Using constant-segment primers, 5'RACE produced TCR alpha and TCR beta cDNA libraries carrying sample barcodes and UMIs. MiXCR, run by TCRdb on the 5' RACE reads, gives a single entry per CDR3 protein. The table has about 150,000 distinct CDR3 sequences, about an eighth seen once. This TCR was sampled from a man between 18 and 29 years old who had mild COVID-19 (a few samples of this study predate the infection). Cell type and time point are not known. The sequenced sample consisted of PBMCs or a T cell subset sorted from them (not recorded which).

CDR3 amino acids: CASSFSGGDTQYF. The CDR3 DNA reads TGTGCCAGCAGCTTCAGCGGGGGAGATACGCAGTATTTT. The chain uses TRBV7-2 and TRBJ2-3; 8 bases align to TRBD2. V lost 3 bases to trimming and J lost 5 bases; unmatched junction nucleotides: 1. Germline values: CDR1 SGHTA, CDR2 FQGNSA. This CDR3 contains 13 residues.